Below are 24 T cell receptor beta chains sequenced from a single sample in a study of vaccination and CD4 T cells after COVID-19 (dated by TCRdb to between 2021 and 2023). The receptor library was made with PCR. Sequencer: Illumina iSeq 100. DNA from cultured CD4+ T cells was subjected to TCR sequencing with the Oncomine TCR Beta short-read assay at the Johns Hopkins FTIC core. The raw public reads went through TCRdb reprocessing: fastp at Q25, MiXCR clone calling, in-frame beta chains kept. Merged by CDR3 protein, the rows form single entries marked with the most common genes and DNA. Here the sample has about 10,000 distinct CDR3 sequences; approximately 60% occur a single time. The ten most abundant clones make up approximately 15% of the sample. What these receptors recognize is not known. The sample's treatment or condition label is to be understood as: approximately 10-day PBMC culture with coronavirus spike peptide pools or control peptides (ViraFEST assay).

Sequenced sample: CD4+ T cells from blood, cultured in vitro. The receptors stem from a human donor who had recovered from COVID-19.

This chain joins TRBV20-1 and TRBJ1-2; D call uncertain. Looked up from germline, CDR1 is DFQATT and CDR2 is SNEGSKA (reference sequence). The CDR3 runs to 13 residues. CDR3: CSALVDGNYGYTF. The CDR3 DNA is TGCAGCGCTCTGGTTGACGGGAACTATGGCTACACCTTC.

The V gene is TRBV5-1, the J gene TRBJ1-1, with D possibly TRBD1 on 6 matching bases. The CDR3 runs to 15 residues. Germline assignment: CDR1 SGHRS and CDR2 YFSETQ. Trimming pared 4 bases from V and 1 base from J, leaving 14 bases between. The CDR3, as DNA: TGCGCCAGCAGCGTCCAGGGGAAACGGAACACTGAAGCTTTCTTT. Protein product: CASSVQGKRNTEAFF.

The chain recombines TRBV28 with TRBJ2-7; 8 bases agree with TRBD2. The CDR3 loop spans 15 amino acids. Germline V gives CDR1 MDHEN, CDR2 SYDVKM. V was clipped by 5 bases and J by 3 bases; unmatched bases: 9. The CDR3 here is CASSPLGLDDYEQYF. The CDR3 DNA reads TGTGCCAGCAGTCCATTGGGACTAGATGACTACGAGCAGTACTTC.

This clonotype came up a few times. This chain joins TRBV5-4 and TRBJ2-3; tentative D call: TRBD1 (5 bases). CDR1 and CDR2 (germline): SGHNT, YYREEE (reference sequence). CDR3 size: 13 residues. V was cut by 3 bases and J by 6 bases, with 11 bases left in between. The CDR3 nucleotides are TGTGCCAGCAGCTGGGGCAGCCAGGATACGCAGTATTTT. It yields the protein CASSWGSQDTQYF.

The J gene is TRBJ1-2, the V gene TRBV12-3 or TRBV12-4, with TRBD1 matching over 7 bases. V dropped 5 bases and J dropped 8; count of bases not matched to a gene: 11. The CDR3 runs 14 residues. CDR3 nucleotides: TGTGCCAGCAGTCCACCGGACAGGTCTATGGGCTACACCTTC. It specifies CASSPPDRSMGYTF.

The rearrangement uses TRBV28 and TRBJ1-3, with D possibly matching TRBD1 (5 bases). The CDR3 is made up of 15 amino acids. Germline V gene sequence: CDR1 MDHEN, CDR2 SYDVKM. The germline V and J ends were trimmed by 7 bases and 4 bases, with 17 bases remaining between them. Here the CDR3 DNA reads TGTGCCAGCACCGAAGGGGCCGCGGGAGGAAACACCATATATTTT. Protein product: CASTEGAAGGNTIYF.

The sample holds one count of this clonotype. As DNA, the CDR3 is TGTGCCACCAGTGACCCGACGGGAGGGCCAACCGGGGAGCTGTTTTTT. This sequence encodes CATSDPTGGPTGELFF. The rearrangement joins TRBV24-1 to TRBJ2-2; 8 bases are a match to TRBD2. The CDR3 is 16 residues long. Germline lookup yields CDR1 KGHDR and CDR2 SFDVKD. The ends lost 4 bases at V and 5 bases at J; junction bases unmatched: 8.

CDR3 bases: TGCGCCAGCAGCCAGGGGACAGAGAGCTCCTATAATTCACCCCTCCACTTT. Translated, it gives CASSQGTESSYNSPLHF. The V and J genes are TRBV4-3 and TRBJ1-6; 7 bases map to TRBD1. CDR3 length: 17 amino acids. Germline lookup yields CDR1 LGHNA and CDR2 YSLEER. V was pared by 3 bases and J by 0 bases, with 5 bases of the junction left unmatched.

This clonotype was seen a few times. This rearrangement joins TRBV7-9 to TRBJ2-5; 7 bases are shared with TRBD2. The CDR3 covers 9 residues. With V trimmed by 10 bases and J by 10 bases, 3 bases remained unmatched. Germline loops: CDR1 SEHNR, CDR2 FQNEAQ (reference sequence). Here the CDR3 DNA reads TGTGCCACCAGGGAGGGCCAGTACTTC. The encoded protein is CATREGQYF.

The J gene is TRBJ1-3, the V gene TRBV5-1, with D unclear. V lost 0 bases and J lost 0, with 7 bases in between. The CDR3 is made up of 15 amino acids. Per germline, CDR1 SGHRS and CDR2 YFSETQ. The chain's CDR3 is CASSLADSSGNTIYF. CDR3 nucleotide sequence: TGCGCCAGCAGCTTGGCAGATAGCTCTGGAAACACCATATATTTT.

In nucleotides, the CDR3 is TGTGCCAGCAGTCGTCCCGGTGCCCCCTACGAGCAGTACTTC. Amino acids: CASSRPGAPYEQYF. This rearrangement joins TRBV27 to TRBJ2-7; D uncertain. Between the trimmed V and J ends, which lost 5 bases and 2 bases, there was a span of 13 bases. CDR1 and CDR2 from the germline V gene are MNHEY and SMNVEV (reference sequence). This CDR3 is 14 amino acids long.

This clonotype came up a few times. The chain recombines TRBV28 with TRBJ2-2, with D hard to call. Germline lookup yields CDR1 MDHEN and CDR2 SYDVKM. With 4 bases removed from V and 6 bases from J, the gap between germline ends came to 12 bases. This CDR3 is 14 amino acids long. CDR3: CASSSADQPGELFF. The CDR3 DNA reads TGTGCCAGCAGTTCGGCTGATCAACCCGGGGAGCTGTTTTTT.

The chain is built from TRBV7-2 and TRBJ2-1; 11 bases agree with TRBD2. V lost 4 bases, J lost 2 bases, and 1 base stayed unmatched. Germline V gene lookup returns CDR1 SGHTA and CDR2 FQGNSA. The CDR3 loop spans 15 amino acids. CDR3 sequence (DNA): TGTGCCAGCAGCTCACTAGCGGGGGCCTACAATGAGCAGTTCTTC. This codes for CASSSLAGAYNEQFF.

In this sample, this clonotype turned up a few times. The chain joins TRBV2 to TRBJ1-1; D remains unclear. Germline CDR1 and CDR2: SNHLY and FYNNEI. The length of the CDR3 is 13 residues. Trimming shortened V by 4 bases and J by 2 bases, and 8 bases separated the two germline ends. DNA of the CDR3: TGTGCCAGCAGTGCCTTGCTTAACACTGAAGCTTTCTTT. Translation: CASSALLNTEAFF.

This clonotype was seen more than once but under ten times. This rearrangement joins TRBV2 to TRBJ1-5; 10 bases fit TRBD1. Trimming took 7 bases from V and 5 from J; bases not matched to a gene: 2. The CDR3 is 13 amino acids. CDR1 is SNHLY and CDR2 is FYNNEI in the germline V gene. CDR3 protein: CASTGQGYQPQHF. As DNA, the CDR3 is TGTGCCAGCACGGGACAGGGGTATCAGCCCCAGCATTTT.

The rearrangement links TRBV7-8 to TRBJ2-7; D is unclear. CDR3 length: 14 amino acids. The ends were cut back, 4 bases at V and 0 bases at J, with 10 bases in the middle. Germline CDR1 and CDR2: SGHVS and FQNEAQ. The CDR3 is CASSSRGVSYEQYF. The CDR3 bases are TGTGCCAGCAGCTCCCGCGGAGTCTCCTACGAGCAGTACTTC.

The chain carries TRBV5-4 and TRBJ1-1, with D unclear. Deletions cut 4 bases from V and 4 bases from J, with 17 bases between. The CDR3 is 15 residues long. Per the germline V gene, CDR1 is SGHNT and CDR2 is YYREEE (reference sequence). The CDR3: CASSPRPGSGTEAFF. CDR3 in DNA: TGTGCCAGCAGCCCCAGACCGGGGTCGGGCACTGAAGCTTTCTTT.

The chain carries TRBV7-3 and TRBJ2-7; tentatively, D is TRBD2 (5 bases). V shed 0 bases and J shed 6 bases, with 9 bases lying between them. In germline, CDR1 is SGHTA, CDR2 FQGTGA. The CDR3 covers 13 residues. The CDR3 coding sequence is TGTGCCAGCAGCTTAACGCCGGGGTTCGAGCAGTACTTC. Translation: CASSLTPGFEQYF.

The V gene is TRBV19, the J gene TRBJ2-3, with a possible D match to TRBD1 (5 bases). V lost 7 bases, J lost 5 bases, and 13 bases lay in between. Germline CDR1 is LNHDA and CDR2 is SQIVND (reference sequence). This CDR3 is 13 amino acids long. For the CDR3, the DNA is TGTGCCAGTACCCCAGGGTCGGGAGATACGCAGTATTTT. Its translation: CASTPGSGDTQYF.

This clonotype was found a few times. This chain uses TRBV6-1 with TRBJ2-3; TRBD1 aligns across 9 bases. With 6 bases clipped from V and 5 bases from J, the junction kept 12 bases outside the gene matches. Germline CDR1 is MNHNS and CDR2 is SASEGT. The CDR3 contains 16 residues. As DNA, the CDR3 is TGTGCCAGCAGGAACGGCGGACAGGGGATCTTAGATACGCAGTATTTT. Its protein is CASRNGGQGILDTQYF.

This chain links TRBV29-1 with TRBJ1-5; 11 bases are a match to TRBD1. Trimming at V came to 4 bases and at J to 6 bases, leaving 8 bases not matched to a gene. There are 15 residues in the CDR3. In germline, CDR1 is SQVTM, CDR2 ANQGSEA. The CDR3 bases are TGCAGCGTTGGCGGAGGACAGGGGGCGAGTCAGCCCCAGCATTTT. The encoded protein is CSVGGGQGASQPQHF. Combining the CDR3 with reference TRBV29-1 and TRBJ1-5 gives the whole variable domain SAVISQKPSRDICQRGTSLTIQCQVDSQVTMMFWYRQQPGQSLTLIATANQGSEATYESGFVIDKFPISRPNLTFSTLTVSNMSPEDSSIYLCSVGGGQGASQPQHFGDGTRLSIL.

A few counts support this clonotype. The chain uses TRBV4-3 and TRBJ2-1; TRBD2 matches 14 bases. V lost 4 bases and J lost 11; bases outside the gene matches: 13. The germline V gene encodes CDR1 LGHNA and CDR2 YSLEER. The CDR3 covers 17 residues. The CDR3 coding sequence is TGCGCCAGCAGCCCCGGACTAGCGGGGGGACCCAATGAGAAGCAGTTCTTC. Its protein is CASSPGLAGGPNEKQFF.

The chain uses TRBV9 and TRBJ1-2; 7 nucleotides agree with TRBD1. Germline V gene data show CDR1 as SGDLS and CDR2 as YYNGEE. This CDR3 comprises 14 residues. Trimming took 3 bases from V and 2 from J; bases not matched to a gene: 4. CDR3 nucleotides: TGTGCCAGCAGCGGTCGGACAGGCAACTATGGCTACACCTTC. Encoded protein: CASSGRTGNYGYTF.

V and J are TRBV6-2 or TRBV6-3 and TRBJ1-1; the match to TRBD1 covers 8 bases. Germline V lookup: CDR1 MNHEY, CDR2 SVGEGT. V lost 2 bases to trimming and J lost 1 base; unmatched junction nucleotides: 9. The CDR3 sequence is 17 residues long. CDR3 in amino acids: CASSYPSGQGGNTEAFF. The CDR3 region has the DNA TGTGCCAGCAGTTACCCGTCTGGACAGGGCGGGAACACTGAAGCTTTCTTT.